These 13 T cell receptor beta chains came from one sample sequenced in a study of T cells in women clearing cervical HPV infection. TCRdb keeps only in-frame clones here, not all; method: immunoSEQ multiplex PCR. The sample totals approximately 30,000 clones. The source material was blood buffy coat. The source is a woman between 18 and 69 years old with a cervical HPV16 infection that either progressed to CIN3+ or cleared (not recorded which).

Note on this clone: The sequenced fragment ends 3 residues before the CDR3 boundary, so the rest is inferred from the germline J gene. The chain combines TRBV20-1 with TRBJ2-7; 12 nucleotides agree with TRBD2. V dropped 1 base and J dropped 5; count of bases not matched to a gene: 3. The CDR3 covers 14 residues. Germline CDR1 DFQATT, CDR2 SNEGSKA (reference sequence). CDR3 region: CSARGLAGDHEQYF. The part of the CDR3 DNA that was read is TGCAGTGCTAGAGGACTAGCGGGAGATCACGAG.

Worth noting for this clone: The read ends 3 residues early relative to the CDR3; the germline J gene fills the gap. This chain joins TRBV30 and TRBJ2-5; 8 bases fit TRBD1. This CDR3 contains 15 residues. Unmatched junction bases numbered 8, after V lost 3 bases and J lost 2 bases. Per germline, CDR1 GTSNPN and CDR2 SVGIG (reference sequence). This CDR3 is CAWSRTGWAQETQYF. CDR3 DNA (partial): TGTGCCTGGAGCCGGACAGGGTGGGCTCAAGAGACC.

Comments on this clone: The observed sequence ends 3 residues before the CDR3 terminus, with the missing tail filled in from the germline J gene. The gene calls are TRBV5-4 and TRBJ1-2; the match to TRBD1 covers 7 bases. The CDR3 extends over 16 amino acids. The V gene's germline CDR1 is SGHNT and CDR2 YYREEE (reference sequence). The CDR3 sequence is CASSLGQGPSVGGYTF. CDR3 DNA, as far as it was read: TGTGCCAGCAGCTTGGGACAGGGTCCGTCGGTCGGCGGC.

About this clone: Sequencing ends 3 residues short of the CDR3 end; the germline J gene provides the rest. The chain couples TRBV19 to TRBJ1-2; no definite D call. Germline assignment: CDR1 LNHDA and CDR2 SQIVND (reference sequence). The length of the CDR3 is 17 residues. The CDR3 DNA, read in part, is TGTGCCAGTAGTATAGATCATGCGGGTGCTACGATAGATACC. Translation: CASSIDHAGATIDT. The CDR3 in full is CASSIDHAGATIDTYTF.

Note on this clone: The observed sequence ends 3 residues before the CDR3 terminus, with the missing tail filled in from the germline J gene. This rearrangement joins TRBV30 to TRBJ2-5, with 9 bases fitting TRBD1. The V gene's germline CDR1 is GTSNPN and CDR2 SVGIG (reference sequence). The CDR3 totals 16 residues. Losses at the gene ends were 5 bases for V and 6 bases for J; bases not matched to a gene: 16. CDR3: CAWEGRDRAFSQTQYF. The part of the CDR3 DNA that was read is TGTGCCTGGGAGGGCCGGGACAGGGCTTTCAGCCAGACC.

Notes on this clone: Sequencing ends 3 residues short of the CDR3 end; the germline J gene provides the rest. The chain joins TRBV29-1 to TRBJ1-1, with 7 bases identical to TRBD1. This CDR3 is 12 amino acids long. After removal of 6 bases from V and 4 bases from J, the junction contained 5 bases not matched to a gene. Germline lookup yields CDR1 SQVTM and CDR2 ANQGSEA. The CDR3 loop is CSVKQGPTEAFF. The CDR3 bases that were read are TGCAGCGTGAAACAGGGGCCCACTGAA.

Details on this clone: The read terminates 3 residues ahead of where the CDR3 ends, so the germline J gene completes it. V is TRBV10-3 and J is TRBJ2-1; TRBD2 matches at 9 bases. Trimming removed 0 bases from V and 5 bases from J; junction bases left unmatched: 11. The CDR3 is made up of 18 amino acids. Germline V CDR1 and CDR2: ENHRY, SYGVKD. The CDR3 spells CAISESRLADPRDNEQFF. Incomplete CDR3 DNA: TGTGCCATCAGTGAGTCTCGACTAGCGGACCCACGGGACAATGAG.

Turning to this clone: The read is 3 residues too short to cover the CDR3 end, so that end is filled in from the germline J gene. The chain links TRBV7-2 to TRBJ1-2, with 7 bases fitting TRBD1. CDR1 is SGHTA and CDR2 is FQGNSA in the germline V gene. Trimming removed 4 bases from V and 5 bases from J; junction bases left unmatched: 7. CDR3 length equals 14 residues. CDR3 loop: CASSYTGAGYGYTF. The covered CDR3 bases are TGTGCCAGCAGCTATACAGGGGCTGGGTATGGC. The whole variable domain, filled in from reference TRBV7-2 and TRBJ1-2, reads GAGVSQSPSNKVTEKGKDVELRCDPISGHTALYWYRQSLGQGLEFLIYFQGNSAPDKSGLPSDRFSAERTGGSVSTLTIQRTQQEDSAVYLCASSYTGAGYGYTFGSGTRLTVV.

The sequenced part of the CDR3 DNA is TGTGCCAGCAGTGAACTGGGACAGGGCTCCACAGATACC. Encoded protein: CASSELGQGSTDT. The whole CDR3 sequence is CASSELGQGSTDTQYF. J is TRBJ2-5 and V is TRBV2; 9 bases agree with TRBD1. The CDR3 end is not reached by the read, which stops 3 residues before it; the germline J gene fills it in. Germline values: CDR1 SNHLY, CDR2 FYNNEI. This CDR3 is 16 amino acids long.

In the case of this clone: The read finishes 3 residues shy of the CDR3 end, and the germline J gene is used to complete it. This sequence joins TRBV7-8 and TRBJ1-2; D uncertain. The V and J ends lost 5 bases and 3 bases respectively, with 10 bases between them. This CDR3 comprises 13 residues. Germline lookup yields CDR1 SGHVS and CDR2 FQNEAQ. The CDR3 is CASSARSDYGYTF. The CDR3 bases that were read are TGTGCCAGCAGCGCTCGGTCGGACTATGGC.

Points on this clone: The read comes to an end 3 residues before the CDR3 does, leaving the germline J gene to fill in the end. The V gene is TRBV6-1, the J gene TRBJ2-5, with D possibly being TRBD1 (6 bases). V was trimmed by 4 bases and J by 3 bases, leaving 12 bases between them. The CDR3 is made up of 14 amino acids. Looked up from germline, CDR1 is MNHNS and CDR2 is SASEGT. Incomplete CDR3 DNA: TGTGCCAGCAGTGGAGTGACAGGTGAAGAGACC. This encodes CASSGVTGEET. The CDR3, in full, reads CASSGVTGEETQYF.

Note on this clone: From the germline J gene comes the end of the CDR3, since the read stops 3 residues before it. The chain links TRBV19 to TRBJ2-3; the D is unclear. This CDR3 contains 13 residues. Between the trimmed V and J ends, which lost 0 bases and 5 bases, there was a span of 6 bases. Germline-derived CDR1 and CDR2 are LNHDA and SQIVND (reference sequence). CDR3 DNA (partial): TGTGCCAGTAGTATAGACGGCGGAGATACG. This sequence encodes CASSIDGGDT. The complete CDR3 sequence is CASSIDGGDTQYF. The variable domain in full, completed from reference TRBV19 and TRBJ2-3, reads DGGITQSPKYLFRKEGQNVTLSCEQNLNHDAMYWYRQDPGQGLRLIYYSQIVNDFQKGDIAEGYSVSREKKESFPLTVTSAQKNPTAFYLCASSIDGGDTQYFGPGTRLTVL.

A word on this clone: The DNA ends 3 residues before the CDR3 does, and the rest of the CDR3 is filled in from the germline J gene. This chain connects TRBV19 to TRBJ2-1; 13 positions match TRBD2. CDR1 and CDR2 (germline): LNHDA, SQIVND (reference sequence). Trimming at V came to 4 bases and at J to 5 bases, leaving 11 bases not matched to a gene. The CDR3 extends over 18 amino acids. Partial CDR3 DNA: TGTGCCAGTAGTACCCGACAACTACTAGCGGGAGGGAACAATGAG. This encodes CASSTRQLLAGGNNE. The whole CDR3 protein reads CASSTRQLLAGGNNEQFF.